This T cell receptor beta chain comes out of a study of blood T cells in healthy people across ages (dated by TCRdb to between 2015 and 2017). Notes on the research overall: In model experiments, template switching captured about one uniquely barcoded TCR beta cDNA molecule for every two T cells. Age-related changes in TCR beta repertoire diversity were measured in the study by deep sequencing normalized with unique cDNA molecular identifiers. Donors were grouped into four age groups: young (average approximately 16 years), middle-aged (roughly 38), aged (around 60) and long-lived (over 80). The study analyzed two additional independent replicas of 1 million unique cDNA reads from the same blood draw for two donors, one aged 18 to 29 and one aged 80 or older.

With regard to this clonotype: It has no known antigen specificity. It is likely a read error, because the conserved phenylalanine at the end of the CDR3 is missing.

What the work shows at the level of the full study, not this receptor alone: Total diversity estimates from one million sequenced T cells were considered lower bounds and underestimates. Because donor CMV infection status was unknown, age-related changes in expanded clonotypes were potentially confounded. Conclusive comparison of naive and antigen-experienced compartments was prevented by the profiling of bulk unsorted PBMCs. Observed TCR beta diversity per million T cells fell roughly linearly with age, and a significant reduction was already apparent by age about 43. A strong correlation was found between observed TCR beta diversity and the percentage of naive T cells measured by flow cytometry. Compared with the aged group, the long-lived group had more naive CD4+ T cells, fewer expanded clones and increased TCR diversity, a pattern suggesting age selection.

Preparation of the library involved 5' RACE. Sequencing relied on an Illumina HiSeq 2500. A second PCR of about 7 to 12 cycles was run with a J-beta primer mix and a sample-barcoded 5' primer. Each TCR beta cDNA molecule received a unique molecular identifier from a template-switch 5' adaptor carrying 12 random nucleotides. Each sample yielded at least 3 million CDR3-containing paired-end reads. First-strand cDNA was synthesized from all RNA with the Mint cDNA synthesis kit, primed by a TRBC-specific oligonucleotide. After uracil-DNA glycosylase treatment, a first 18-cycle PCR used universal primers M1SS and BC2_uni_R on all cDNA. The original methods were these. Each sample was normalized by randomly selecting 1 million high-quality reads, each carrying a distinct molecular identifier. Instead of being binned into consensus sequences, reads with shared molecular identifiers were discarded. MiTCR, with a Q25 quality threshold and the strictest error-elimination algorithm, was used for CDR3 identification, clonotype clustering and error correction. A nonparametric unseen species model with Euler transformation was used to estimate lower-bound total TCR beta diversity. TCRdb trimmed public reads at Q25 via fastp, called clones via MiXCR and kept in-frame beta chains. One record per CDR3 amino acid sequence lists the most common genes and DNA. TCRdb's processing, not the authors' own work, is the source of the V and J calls. The sample table contains under 1,100,000 distinct CDR3 sequences; only one count was recorded for 25% of them. The top ten constitute less than 0.85% of the sample.

The CDR3 spans 13 amino acids, including both terminal residues. Of the read, only the CDR3 DNA is kept; its 39 bases are in frame from base 1. Taken from the germline V gene, the CDR1 and CDR2 loops are MDHEN and SYDVKM. V was cut back by 1 base and J by 8 bases, leaving a gap of 11 bases between them. The roughly 37 donors, aged 6 to 90 years, were systemically healthy Caucasian individuals from Russia. Approximately 10 milliliters of peripheral blood were collected from each donor into EDTA-treated Vacutainer tubes. Ficoll-Paque density-gradient centrifugation was used to isolate PBMCs, with at least 6.5 million per sample. Trizol reagent was used to extract total RNA from the PBMCs, yielding at least 5.5 micrograms per sample. For every donor, flow cytometry on a PBMC aliquot measured the percentage of naive CD45RAhigh/CD27high T cells. Separately, the same data were catalogued under a study of T cells of mothers and their children. Per that second paper: Nine systemically healthy Caucasian individuals served as donors, namely three mothers together with their six children. cDNA synthesis used all of the extracted RNA, with around 1.4 ug of RNA in each 15 ul reaction. In the second PCR, the M1S primer introduced both the sample barcodes and 2-4 random nucleotides. More than 8 million TCR beta CDR3 reads were obtained from each mother, and roughly 3 million reads were obtained from each child. Thymic selection shapes the output of TCR recombination in a similar way in related and unrelated pairs, and inherited differences have a minor effect. Normalized repertoire overlap was always slightly but never significantly higher in related than unrelated mother-child pairs. With a sensitivity of about 100 clones per million clonotypes, no persistent microchimeric T cell clones were detected. To look for features that set related mother-child pairs apart from unrelated individuals, the researchers ran deep NGS to compare the TCR beta repertoires of mothers and children. Mothers averaged about 40 +/- 4 years of age and children averaged roughly 12 +/- 4 years. After adapters were ligated using NEBNext reagents, the libraries underwent 100+100 nt paired-end sequencing on an Illumina HiSeq 2000. To prevent cross-contamination, the mother and child libraries were prepared one month apart and sequenced in separate runs. Between about 500,000 and 2,100,000 distinct TCR beta clonotypes were identified per donor. Naive TCR beta clonotypes were estimated from low-frequency clonotypes matched to each donor's FACS-determined naive share, without sorting.

The receptor's source is a girl aged 2 to 10 in good health. The sample consisted of blood. The rearranged segments are TRBV28 and TRBJ1-2, with a tentative D gene TRBD1 over 5 matching bases. The DNA is TGTGCCAGCAGTTTATCTTGGGGCTTGGGCTACACCTCC. Its protein reads: CASSLSWGLGYTS.